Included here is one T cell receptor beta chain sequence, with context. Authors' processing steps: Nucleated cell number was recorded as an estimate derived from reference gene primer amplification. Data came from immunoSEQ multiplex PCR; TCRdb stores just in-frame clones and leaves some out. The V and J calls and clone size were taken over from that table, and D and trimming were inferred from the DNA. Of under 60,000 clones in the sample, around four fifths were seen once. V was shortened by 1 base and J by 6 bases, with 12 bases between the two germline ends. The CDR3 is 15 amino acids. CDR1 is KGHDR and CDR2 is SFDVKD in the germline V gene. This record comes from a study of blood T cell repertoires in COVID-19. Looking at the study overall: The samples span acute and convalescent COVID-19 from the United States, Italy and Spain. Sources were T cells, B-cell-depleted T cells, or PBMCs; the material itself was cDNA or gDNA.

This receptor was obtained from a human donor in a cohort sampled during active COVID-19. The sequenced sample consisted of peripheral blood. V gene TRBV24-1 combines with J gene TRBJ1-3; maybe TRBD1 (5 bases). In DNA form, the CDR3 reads TGTGCCACCAGTGATTTCCGGGGGGTTTTAAACACCATATATTTT. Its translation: CATSDFRGVLNTIYF.